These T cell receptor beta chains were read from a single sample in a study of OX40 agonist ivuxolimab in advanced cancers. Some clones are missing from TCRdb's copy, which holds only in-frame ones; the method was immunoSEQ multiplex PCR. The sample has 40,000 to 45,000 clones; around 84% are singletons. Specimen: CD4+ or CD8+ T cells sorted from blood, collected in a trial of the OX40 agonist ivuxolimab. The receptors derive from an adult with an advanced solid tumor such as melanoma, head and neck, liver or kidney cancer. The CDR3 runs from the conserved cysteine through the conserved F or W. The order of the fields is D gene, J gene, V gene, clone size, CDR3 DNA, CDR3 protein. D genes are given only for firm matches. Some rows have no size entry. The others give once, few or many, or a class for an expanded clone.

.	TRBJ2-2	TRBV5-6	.	TGTGCCAGCAGCGACGGCTATTGGGGCGGGGAGCTGTTTTTT	CASSDGYWGGELFF
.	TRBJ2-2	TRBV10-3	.	TGTGCCATCAGTGGACTTAGGGACCCCCAGAACACCGGGGAGCTGTTTTTT	CAISGLRDPQNTGELFF
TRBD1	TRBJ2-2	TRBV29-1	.	TGCAGCGTTGTCCCGTTGGACCCGGGACAGGGGGCTCGAACGAGCACCGGGGAGCTGTTTTTT	CSVVPLDPGQGARTSTGELFF
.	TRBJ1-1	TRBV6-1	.	TGTGCCAGCAAGAGTACCACAGGCCCTTCTCTTGAAGCTTTCTTT	CASKSTTGPSLEAFF
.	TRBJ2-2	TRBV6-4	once	TGTGCCAGCAGTCCCGGGGCTACCGGGGAGCTGTTTTTT	CASSPGATGELFF
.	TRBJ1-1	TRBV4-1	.	TGCGCCAGCAGCCAAGTAGGGACACCCCTCGGAGGGGACACTGAAGCTTTCTTT	CASSQVGTPLGGDTEAFF
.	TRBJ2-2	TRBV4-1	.	TGCGCCAGCAGCCGGGGGGTGAACACCGGGGAGCTGTTTTTT	CASSRGVNTGELFF
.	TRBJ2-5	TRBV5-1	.	TGCGCCAGCAGCTTTACAGAAGAGACCCAGTACTTC	CASSFTEETQYF
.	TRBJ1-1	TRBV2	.	TGTGCCAGCAGTGAAAAGGGCCTGACGGCTTTCTTT	CASSEKGLTAFF
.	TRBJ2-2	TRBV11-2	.	TGTGCCAGCAGTTTTTTTAACCCCCTAACGGTCTCCGGGGAGCTGTTTTTT	CASSFFNPLTVSGELFF
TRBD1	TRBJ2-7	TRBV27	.	TGTGCCAGCAGCTTCCCCCGCGGGACAGGGGAATACGAGCAGTACTTC	CASSFPRGTGEYEQYF
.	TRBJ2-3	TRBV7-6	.	TGTGCCAGCAGCCCGGGAGATTGGACCACAGATACGCAGTATTTT	CASSPGDWTTDTQYF
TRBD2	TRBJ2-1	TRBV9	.	TGTGCCAGCAGTAAAAGCGGGGGGGCCTTGATTGAGCAGTTCTTC	CASSKSGGALIEQFF
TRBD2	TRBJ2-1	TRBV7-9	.	TGTGCCAGCAGCCCCTGGGGGGGCTCCTACAATGAGCAGTTCTTC	CASSPWGGSYNEQFF
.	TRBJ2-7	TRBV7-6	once	TGTGCCAGCAGAGCCGGGGATCGGGGCGAGCAGTACTTC	CASRAGDRGEQYF
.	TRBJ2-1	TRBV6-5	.	TGTGCCAGCAGTTACTCGGGGAGGCCCTACAATGAGCAGTTCTTC	CASSYSGRPYNEQFF
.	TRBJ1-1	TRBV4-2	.	TGTGCCAGCAGAGTCAGGGGCGACACTGAAGCTTTCTTT	CASRVRGDTEAFF
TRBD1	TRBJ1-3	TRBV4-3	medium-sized	TGCGCCAGCAGCCCCGGGACAGCCTCCGTCTCTGGAAACACCATATATTTT	CASSPGTASVSGNTIYF
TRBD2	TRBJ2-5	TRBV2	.	TGTGCCAGCAGTGGTGCGGAGCGGGGGGACCAGGAGACCCAGTACTTC	CASSGAERGDQETQYF
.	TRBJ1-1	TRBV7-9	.	TGTGCCAGCAGCTTAGTTATGTTGGCGAACACTGAAGCTTTCTTT	CASSLVMLANTEAFF
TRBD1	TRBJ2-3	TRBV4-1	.	TGCGCCAGCAGCCAAACGGGACAGGGGGCTAGGACAGATACGCAGTATTTT	CASSQTGQGARTDTQYF
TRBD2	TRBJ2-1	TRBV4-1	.	TGCGCCAGCAGCCAAGATTCCACTAGCGGGGGGAACTACAATGAGCAGTTCTTC	CASSQDSTSGGNYNEQFF
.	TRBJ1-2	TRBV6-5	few	TGTGCCAGCAGTTTTCCGGGACACTATGGCTACACCTTC	CASSFPGHYGYTF
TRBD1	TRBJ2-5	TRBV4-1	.	TGCGCCAGCAGCCAGATAGGGACAGAAGAGACCCAGTACTTC	CASSQIGTEETQYF
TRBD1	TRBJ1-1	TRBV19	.	TGTGCCAGTAGTGAGGATGAAACAGGGGCGAACACTGAAGCTTTCTTT	CASSEDETGANTEAFF
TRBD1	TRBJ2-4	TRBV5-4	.	TGTGCCAGCAGCAATCCCGAACAGGGGGCAACCAAAAACATTCAGTACTTC	CASSNPEQGATKNIQYF
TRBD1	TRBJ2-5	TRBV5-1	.	TGCGCCAGCAGTCGTGGACAGGAGTCAGAGACCCAGTACTTC	CASSRGQESETQYF
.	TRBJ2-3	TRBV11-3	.	TGTGCCAGCAGCTTAGCTGTTGCAGATACGCAGTATTTT	CASSLAVADTQYF
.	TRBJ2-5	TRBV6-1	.	TGTGCCAGCGATGGACGGGCGCAAGAGACCCAGTACTTC	CASDGRAQETQYF
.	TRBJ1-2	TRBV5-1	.	TGCGCCAGCAGCTTCGGTGATGGCTACACCTTC	CASSFGDGYTF
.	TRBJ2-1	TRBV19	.	TGTGCCAGTAAGGCGGTTTACAATGAGCAGTTCTTC	CASKAVYNEQFF
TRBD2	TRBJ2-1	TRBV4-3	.	TGCGCCAGCAGCCAAGATGAAGGTAAACTAGCGTACAATGAGCAGTTCTTC	CASSQDEGKLAYNEQFF
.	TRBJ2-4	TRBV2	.	TGTGCCAGCAGTGATAATTTGGGGGGGGCGATCACCAAAAACATTCAGTACTTC	CASSDNLGGAITKNIQYF
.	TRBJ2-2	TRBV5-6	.	TGTGCCAGCAGCTTTGGGAGCGCCGGGGAGCTGTTTTTT	CASSFGSAGELFF
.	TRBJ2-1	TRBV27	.	TGTGCCAGCAGCCCTGGGCTTTACAATGAGCAGTTCTTC	CASSPGLYNEQFF
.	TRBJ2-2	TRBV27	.	TGTGCCAGCAGTCTACTTAACACCGGGGAGCTGTTTTTT	CASSLLNTGELFF
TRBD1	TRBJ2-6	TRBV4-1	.	TGCGCCAGCAGCCAAGACGGACAGGCGTCTGGGGCCAACGTCCTGACTTTC	CASSQDGQASGANVLTF
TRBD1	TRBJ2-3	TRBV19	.	TGTGCCAGTAGTAGCCTGACAGGGCCCCTCCGCACAGATACGCAGTATTTT	CASSSLTGPLRTDTQYF
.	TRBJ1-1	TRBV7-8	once	TGTGCCAGCAGCTTGATGACAGAAGCGAAGGAAGCTTTCTTT	CASSLMTEAKEAFF
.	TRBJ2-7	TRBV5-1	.	TGCGCCAGCAGCTCCTCAGGGGGGCCTTACGAGCAGTACTTC	CASSSSGGPYEQYF
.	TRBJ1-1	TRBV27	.	TGTGCCAGCAGCTTTCGGGGTTCGACTGAAGCTTTCTTT	CASSFRGSTEAFF
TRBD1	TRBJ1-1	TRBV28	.	TGTGCCAGCAGTAGGACAGGACAGAACACTGAAGCTTTCTTT	CASSRTGQNTEAFF